This T cell receptor (beta chain) comes out of a study of blood T cell repertoires in COVID-19 (dated by TCRdb to the early 2020s). Regarding the study in general: Samples from collaborators originated in the United States, Italy and Spain and spanned both the acute and convalescent phases of COVID-19. The prospective study material was composed of cDNA or gDNA derived from T cells, B-cell-depleted T cells, or PBMCs. Subjects who had been exposed to COVID-19, were actively infected with it, or had recovered from it provided the deeply sampled blood TCRbeta repertoires that made up the dataset. A freely available public database, intended as a resource for researchers studying the immune response to SARS-CoV-2, is where the repertoires were released. Samples came from the ongoing ImmuneRACE study (first 160 participants) plus 1,254 subjects from 6 global collaborators. Nearly every sample came with metadata listing a de-identified subject ID, COVID-19 status, age in years and sex. Where available, HLA class I and class II types were taken from metadata supplied by the sample provider and were not determined by assay-based typing.

Each collaborating institution followed its own protocols to collect whole blood in K2EDTA tubes. For TCRbeta analysis, collaborators shipped samples in one of three forms: frozen whole blood, isolated PBMCs, or DNA extracted from either of those sample types. The CDR1 and CDR2 encoded by the germline V gene are SGHRS and YFSETQ. The CDR3 runs 15 amino acids, cysteine and phenylalanine included. The kept DNA is CDR3 alone, 45 bases in frame from the first base. Trimming accounts for 3 bases at V and 0 bases at J, while the number of junction bases matched to no gene is 6. In the case of this clone: Its specific antigen is unknown. One base away there is no much larger clone; base qualities are not given.

The immunoSEQ Assay, a bias-controlled multiplex PCR, was used to amplify TCRbeta CDR3 regions from genomic DNA. Turning to the authors' computational methods: Nucleated cell counts per sample were estimated from amplification of reference gene primers within the assay. To quantify the absolute abundance of each unique TCRbeta CDR3 rearrangement, sequence reads were collapsed and filtered. For each sample, productive Simpson clonality was calculated by taking the square root of Simpson's diversity index across productive rearrangements. Drawn from immuneACCESS, this table holds only the in-frame rearrangements with V and J called that TCRdb kept. Clones are partly lost; checked studies trace under half to an unresolved V gene and leave the rest unexplained. V and J calls and clone size are those listed in that table; D and trimming were worked out from the DNA. The table for this sample lists over 200,000 clones; roughly 87% of them were counted only once. The ten largest make up roughly 2% of the sample.

Overall study outcomes, separate from this receptor: Clinical and demographic metadata were provided uncurated, with the amount varying by source and participant.

The sequence derives from a man aged 35 to 55 with active or convalescent COVID-19. This chain joins TRBV5-1 to TRBJ2-7; the junction holds 7 bases that match TRBD1. The sample comprised peripheral blood. The base sequence is TGCGCCAGCAGCTCGGGGACAGCAGGCTCCTACGAGCAGTACTTC. The translation is CASSSGTAGSYEQYF.